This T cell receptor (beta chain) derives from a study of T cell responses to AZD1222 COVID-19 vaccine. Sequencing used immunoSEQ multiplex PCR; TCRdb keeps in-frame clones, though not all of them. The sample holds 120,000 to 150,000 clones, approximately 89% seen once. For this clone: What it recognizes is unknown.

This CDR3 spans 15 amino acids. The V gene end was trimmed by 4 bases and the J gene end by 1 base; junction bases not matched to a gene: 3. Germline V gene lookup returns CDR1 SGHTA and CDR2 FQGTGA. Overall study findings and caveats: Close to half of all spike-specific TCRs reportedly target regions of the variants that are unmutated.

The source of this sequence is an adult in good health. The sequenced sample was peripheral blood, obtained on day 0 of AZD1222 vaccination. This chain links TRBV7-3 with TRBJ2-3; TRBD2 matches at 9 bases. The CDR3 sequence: CASSSVAGGTDTQYF. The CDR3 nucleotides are TGTGCCAGCAGCTCCGTAGCGGGGGGCACAGATACGCAGTATTTT.